The 23 T cell receptor beta chains below come from one sample, sequenced in a study of T-cell reconstitution after alpha-beta-depleted transplantation in children. During its preparation, the TCRbeta library received unique molecular identifiers. One entry per CDR3 protein, called by TCRdb with MiXCR from the PCR reads. The sample includes 190,000 or so distinct CDR3 sequences, about 6.8% of them seen just once. The specimen was PBMCs from the stem cell graft donor, collected from the stem cell graft. These receptors were obtained from a human donor who donated a stem cell graft to a child with Wiskott-Aldrich syndrome.

The chain employs TRBV30 and TRBJ2-1; 11 nucleotides match TRBD1. CDR1 is GTSNPN and CDR2 is SVGIG in the germline V gene (reference sequence). The CDR3 extends over 13 amino acids. Losses at the gene ends were 3 bases for V and 8 bases for J; bases not matched to a gene: 3. As DNA, the CDR3 is TGTGCCTGGAGGGACAGGGGGCGGTATGAGCAGTTCTTC. It translates to CAWRDRGRYEQFF.

In this sample, this clonotype turned up a few times. The rearrangement links TRBV20-1 to TRBJ1-4, with D possibly TRBD1 on 5 matching bases. Trimming left V 5 bases short and J 0 bases short, with 16 bases between. This CDR3 contains 16 residues. The germline CDR1 and CDR2 sequences are DFQATT and SNEGSKA (reference sequence). The CDR3 here is CSASPGTAATNEKLFF. CDR3 DNA sequence: TGCAGTGCTTCTCCCGGGACGGCGGCAACTAATGAAAAACTGTTTTTT.

The rearrangement uses TRBV5-5 and TRBJ1-4; D remains ambiguous. Germline CDR1 reads SGHKS; CDR2 reads YYEKEE (reference sequence). Trimming stripped 0 bases from V and 8 bases from J, with 8 bases between. This CDR3 contains 13 residues. CDR3 sequence reads: CASSLGSWEKLFF. In DNA, the CDR3 is TGTGCCAGCAGCTTGGGCAGCTGGGAAAAACTGTTTTTT.

This clonotype was observed at least ten times. The chain is built from TRBV20-1 and TRBJ2-1; unclear D gene. The ends were cut back, 3 bases at V and 5 bases at J, with 5 bases in the middle. Germline V gives CDR1 DFQATT, CDR2 SNEGSKA (reference sequence). There are 11 residues in the CDR3. CDR3 nucleotide sequence: TGCAGTGCTAGTTCAGACAATGAGCAGTTCTTC. Its translation is CSASSDNEQFF.

The table lists this clonotype with a few counts. V and J are TRBV5-8 and TRBJ2-5; possible D gene TRBD2, 7 bases. Per the germline V gene, CDR1 is SGHTS and CDR2 is YDEGEE. The CDR3 has 15 amino acids. Trimming left V 3 bases short and J 8 bases short, with 20 bases between. CDR3 coding DNA: TGTGCCAGCAGCTGGGGGGGGCGGCTGCCAGGTACCCAGTACTTC. Translation gives CASSWGGRLPGTQYF.

The genes are TRBV19 and TRBJ2-6; 7 nucleotides match TRBD1. This CDR3 has 14 residues. The V segment lost 9 bases and the J segment 0 bases; nucleotides outside the gene matches: 2. The germline gives CDR1 LNHDA, CDR2 SQIVND (reference sequence). CDR3 in amino acids: CASHRGSGANVLTF. DNA of the CDR3: TGTGCCAGCCACAGGGGCTCTGGGGCCAACGTCCTGACTTTC.

This clonotype was detected ten times or more. The chain recombines TRBV5-1 with TRBJ2-1; D possibly corresponds to TRBD2 (6 bases). Germline CDR1 and CDR2: SGHRS and YFSETQ. Trimming cost V 2 bases and J 0 bases, with 12 bases left between them. The length of the CDR3 is 16 residues. The CDR3 sequence is CASSFAETSSYNEQFF. The CDR3 DNA follows: TGCGCCAGCAGCTTCGCCGAGACTAGCTCCTACAATGAGCAGTTCTTC.

A remark on this clonotype: A much larger clone differs by one base, so this may be a read error. Since the CDR3 does not end with the conserved phenylalanine or tryptophan, this likely comes from a read error. The V call is TRBV7-2, the J call TRBJ2-5, with TRBD2 identical over 13 bases. The CDR3 runs 16 residues. V was clipped by 0 bases and J by 5 bases; unmatched bases: 3. Germline assignment: CDR1 SGHTA and CDR2 FQGNSA. CDR3 coding DNA: TGTGCCAGCAGCTTAGCGTTACTAGCGGGAGGGGAGACCCAGTACTCC. It encodes CASSLALLAGGETQYS.

This clonotype was seen repeatedly, ten times or more. The chain couples TRBV9 to TRBJ1-5; TRBD1 matches 10 bases. CDR3 length: 13 amino acids. V shed 0 bases, J shed 13 bases, and the junction held 4 bases outside the gene matches. CDR1 and CDR2 from the germline V gene are SGDLS and YYNGEE. The CDR3: CASSVGGTGAQHF. As DNA, the CDR3 is TGTGCCAGCAGCGTAGGTGGGACAGGGGCACAGCATTTT.

This clonotype was detected ten times or more. The chain combines TRBV10-3 with TRBJ1-5; D possibly corresponds to TRBD1 (5 bases). There are 14 residues in the CDR3. Per germline, CDR1 ENHRY and CDR2 SYGVKD. The germline V and J ends were trimmed by 6 bases and 2 bases, with 11 bases remaining between them. CDR3 region: CAIRGPSGNQPQHF. CDR3 DNA sequence: TGTGCCATCAGGGGACCCTCTGGCAATCAGCCCCAGCATTTT.

There are many counts of this clonotype. This chain uses TRBV29-1 with TRBJ2-4; no definite D call. This CDR3 comprises 14 residues. Looked up from germline, CDR1 is SQVTM and CDR2 is ANQGSEA. V gave up 6 bases and J gave up 5 bases, with 17 bases separating them. CDR3 region: CSVAVFGRQNIQYF. The DNA for the CDR3 is TGCAGCGTCGCTGTTTTCGGCAGACAAAACATTCAGTACTTC.

This clonotype has ten or more counts. V is TRBV5-1 and J is TRBJ2-1, with TRBD2 identical over 13 bases. Germline V gene data show CDR1 as SGHRS and CDR2 as YFSETQ. V lost 1 base and J lost 7; bases outside the gene matches: 2. CDR3 length equals 15 residues. Written as DNA, the CDR3 is TGCGCCAGCAGCTTGACTAGCGGGGGGGCAAATGAGCAGTTCTTC. This encodes CASSLTSGGANEQFF.

This clonotype was picked up many times. The chain combines TRBV12-3 or TRBV12-4 with TRBJ1-4; 9 bases map to TRBD1. The CDR3 consists of 15 residues. The J segment lost 8 bases and the V segment lost 4 bases, leaving 8 bases of the junction unmatched. CDR3 in DNA: TGTGCCAGCAGTTCACAGGGGGCGCTGGGCGAAAAACTGTTTTTT. The encoded protein is CASSSQGALGEKLFF.

This clonotype was recorded many times. An end of the junction differs from the germline gene, which may be a read error. The chain carries TRBV6-5 and TRBJ2-7; D may be TRBD1 or TRBD2 (5 bases each). Germline assignment: CDR1 MNHEY and CDR2 SVGAGI. This CDR3 is built from 17 residues. CDR3 sequence: CASSYSRGDGSGYQQYF. The CDR3 bases are TGTGCCAGCAGTTACTCGCGAGGGGATGGATCTGGCTACCAGCAGTACTTC.

This clonotype occurred many times. The chain couples TRBV24-1 to TRBJ2-3; TRBD2 aligns across 11 bases. Trimming removed 2 bases from V and 3 bases from J; junction bases left unmatched: 6. Germline CDR1 and CDR2: KGHDR and SFDVKD. The CDR3 sequence is 17 residues long. DNA for the CDR3: TGTGCCACCAGTGATTCGGGACTAGCGGCGGGGACAGATACGCAGTATTTT. It yields the protein CATSDSGLAAGTDTQYF.

There are many counts of this clonotype. The rearrangement links TRBV4-1 to TRBJ2-7; D gene ambiguous. The CDR3 length is 13 residues. From germline, CDR1 is MGHRA and CDR2 YSYEKL. Trimming took 0 bases from V and 5 from J, leaving 8 bases between them. The CDR3 region has the DNA TGCGCCAGCAGCCAAGATCTCTCGGACGAGCAGTACTTC. Its protein product is CASSQDLSDEQYF.

This clonotype was detected a few times. This rearrangement joins TRBV4-1 to TRBJ1-6; D not resolved. Germline V gene sequence: CDR1 MGHRA, CDR2 YSYEKL. The CDR3 is 17 residues long. The V gene lost 0 bases and the J gene lost 0 bases, with 9 bases spanning the gap. The DNA for the CDR3 is TGCGCCAGCAGCCAAGAACCGCTGAGCTCCTATAATTCACCCCTCCACTTT. Its protein is CASSQEPLSSYNSPLHF.

This clonotype was recorded at least ten times. CDR3: CASTPGTGVDTGELFF. The CDR3 nucleotides are TGTGCCAGCACCCCAGGGACAGGGGTGGACACCGGGGAGCTGTTTTTT. The rearrangement joins TRBV7-7 to TRBJ2-2; 10 bases are shared with TRBD1. Per germline, CDR1 SSHAT and CDR2 FNYEAQ (reference sequence). The CDR3 has 16 amino acids. The trim removed 7 bases at V and 3 bases at J, leaving 8 bases unmatched.

This clonotype was observed many times. The genes are TRBV5-1 and TRBJ2-5; D call uncertain. This CDR3 is built from 12 residues. Germline V CDR1 and CDR2: SGHRS, YFSETQ. V was shortened by 1 base and J by 5 bases, with 6 bases between the two germline ends. CDR3: CASSLFTETQYF. CDR3 bases: TGCGCCAGCAGCTTGTTCACCGAGACCCAGTACTTC.

This clonotype came up many times. The rearrangement joins TRBV3-1 to TRBJ2-3, with D possibly TRBD1 on 6 matching bases. Trimming shortened V by 3 bases and J by 6 bases, and 16 bases separated the two germline ends. In germline, CDR1 is LGHDT, CDR2 YNNKEL (reference sequence). The CDR3 is 15 amino acids. CDR3 protein: CASSQGGTSWDTQYF. The CDR3 DNA reads TGTGCCAGCAGCCAGGGTGGGACATCGTGGGATACGCAGTATTTT.

This clonotype showed up just once. This chain joins TRBV12-3 or TRBV12-4 and TRBJ2-2; the match to TRBD2 covers 8 bases. The CDR3 is made up of 19 amino acids. With 11 bases clipped from V and 2 bases from J, the junction kept 22 bases outside the gene matches. The CDR3 protein is CAFSLALRGLAINTGELFF. The CDR3 region has the DNA TGTGCCTTCAGTTTAGCCCTGAGAGGACTAGCTATTAACACCGGGGAGCTGTTTTTT.

The chain links TRBV7-2 to TRBJ2-1; weak D call: TRBD1 (6 bases). Germline V gene lookup returns CDR1 SGHTA and CDR2 FQGNSA. V gave up 3 bases and J gave up 10 bases, with 13 bases separating them. The CDR3 loop spans 13 amino acids. The CDR3 sequence is CASSFRQVLEQFF. CDR3 nucleotide sequence: TGTGCCAGCAGCTTCAGACAGGTCCTCGAGCAGTTCTTC.

This clonotype was detected a few times. The rearrangement links TRBV7-2 to TRBJ2-7; 12 bases match TRBD1. The germline V gene has CDR1 SGHTA and CDR2 FQGNSA. The CDR3 length is 17 residues. Unmatched junction bases numbered 16, after V lost 6 bases and J lost 7 bases. CDR3 in amino acids: CASSLFPYRDRGREQYF. CDR3 in DNA: TGTGCCAGCAGTTTGTTCCCCTACCGGGACAGGGGGCGGGAGCAGTACTTC.